This TCR beta chain was sequenced during a study of identifying expanded T cells in peripheral blood. Study observations and caveats: Approximately two-week clone count variance significantly increased as total template count grew. About 1.2 clones differed between technical replicates, versus approximately 17 and 20 over time.

With regard to this clone: Its antigen is not known.

The assay was immunoSEQ multiplex PCR, and TCRdb's table has in-frame clones only and misses some. Of about 90,000 clones listed, 70% to 90% are singletons. The CDR3 sequence is 16 residues long. The V end was cut by 0 bases, the J end by 0 bases, with 9 bases between. Germline V CDR1 and CDR2: SNHLY, FYNNEI. Healthy donors had no documented immune events, such as infections, while sampled. V usage is TRBV2 and J usage is TRBJ1-3; no firm D call. This TCR was sampled from a person aged 18 to 69 in good health. The specimen was blood. CDR3 loop: CASSEAGPSSGNTIYF. In nucleotides, the CDR3 is TGTGCCAGCAGTGAAGCTGGACCGAGCTCTGGAAACACCATATATTTT.